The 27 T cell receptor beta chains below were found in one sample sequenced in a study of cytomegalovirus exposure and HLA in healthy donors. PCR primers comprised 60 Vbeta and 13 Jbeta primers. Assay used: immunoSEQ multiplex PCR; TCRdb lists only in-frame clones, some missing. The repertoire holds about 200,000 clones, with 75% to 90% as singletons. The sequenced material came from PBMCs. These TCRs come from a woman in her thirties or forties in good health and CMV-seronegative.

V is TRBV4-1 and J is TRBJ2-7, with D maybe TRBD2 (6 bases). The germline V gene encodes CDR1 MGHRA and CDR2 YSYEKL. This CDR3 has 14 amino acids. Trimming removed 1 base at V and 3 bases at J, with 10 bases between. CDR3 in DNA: TGCGCCAGCAGCCAAGGGAGGACTAACTACGAGCAGTACTTC. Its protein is CASSQGRTNYEQYF.

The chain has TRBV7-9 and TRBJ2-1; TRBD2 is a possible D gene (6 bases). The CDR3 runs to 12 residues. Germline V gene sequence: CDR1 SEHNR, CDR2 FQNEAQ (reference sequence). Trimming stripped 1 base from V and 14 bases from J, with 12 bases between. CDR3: CASSLGPSGEFF. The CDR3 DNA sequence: TGTGCCAGCAGCTTAGGTCCTTCGGGGGAGTTCTTC.

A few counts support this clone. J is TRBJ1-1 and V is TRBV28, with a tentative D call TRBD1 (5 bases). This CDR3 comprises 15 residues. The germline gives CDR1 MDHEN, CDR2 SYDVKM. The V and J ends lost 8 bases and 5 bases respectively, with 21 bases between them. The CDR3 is CASCGGDSGRTEAFF. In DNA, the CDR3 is TGTGCCAGCTGCGGGGGGGATTCTGGGAGAACTGAAGCTTTCTTT.

CDR3 nucleotide sequence: TGTGCCAGCAGCGGGACTAGCGGAGCCTACAATGAGCAGTTCTTC. The encoded protein is CASSGTSGAYNEQFF. The chain joins TRBV11-2 to TRBJ2-1, with 11 bases aligning to TRBD2. V lost 5 bases, J lost 2 bases, and 2 bases stayed unmatched. This CDR3 has 15 amino acids. CDR1 and CDR2 (germline): SGHAT, FQNNGV. Using reference TRBV11-2 and TRBJ2-1 for the parts outside the CDR3, the full variable domain is EAGVAQSPRYKIIEKRQSVAFWCNPISGHATLYWYQQILGQGPKLLIQFQNNGVVDDSQLPKDRFSAERLKGVDSTLKIQPAKLEDSAVYLCASSGTSGAYNEQFFGPGTRLTVL.

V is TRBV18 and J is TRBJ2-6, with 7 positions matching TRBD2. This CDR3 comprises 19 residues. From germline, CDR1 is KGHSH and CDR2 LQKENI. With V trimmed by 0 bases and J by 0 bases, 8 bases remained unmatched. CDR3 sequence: CASSPPSGGLLSGANVLTF. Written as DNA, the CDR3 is TGTGCCAGCTCACCACCGTCGGGGGGACTTCTCTCTGGGGCCAACGTCCTGACTTTC. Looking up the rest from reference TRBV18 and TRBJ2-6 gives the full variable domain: NAGVMQNPRHLVRRRGQEARLRCSPMKGHSHVYWYRQLPEEGLKFMVYLQKENIIDESGMPKERFSAEFPKEGPSILRIQQVVRGDSAAYFCASSPPSGGLLSGANVLTFGAGSRLTVL.

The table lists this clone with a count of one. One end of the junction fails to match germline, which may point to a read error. The CDR3 nucleotides read TGTGCCAGCCGTGATGGGGGCCCCAGGGATCCTGACACGACTGAAAAACTGTTTTTT. This translates into CASRDGGPRDPDTTEKLFF. The gene calls are TRBV6-1 and TRBJ1-4; tentative D call: TRBD1 (6 bases). The germline CDR1 and CDR2 sequences are MNHNS and SASEGT. This CDR3 contains 19 residues.

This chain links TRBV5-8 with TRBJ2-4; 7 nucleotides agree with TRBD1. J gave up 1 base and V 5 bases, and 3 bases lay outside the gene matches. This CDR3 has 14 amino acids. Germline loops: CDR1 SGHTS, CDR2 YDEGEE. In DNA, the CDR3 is TGTGCCAGCAGAATCAGGGGGGCCAAAAACATTCAGTACTTC. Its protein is CASRIRGAKNIQYF.

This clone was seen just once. CDR3 region: CASSPGQGSNQPQHF. Here the CDR3 DNA reads TGTGCCAGTAGTCCGGGACAGGGAAGCAATCAGCCCCAGCATTTT. This chain connects TRBV19 to TRBJ1-5, with 9 bases aligning to TRBD1. Germline values: CDR1 LNHDA, CDR2 SQIVND (reference sequence). The CDR3 spans 15 residues. V dropped 5 bases and J dropped 1; count of bases not matched to a gene: 3.

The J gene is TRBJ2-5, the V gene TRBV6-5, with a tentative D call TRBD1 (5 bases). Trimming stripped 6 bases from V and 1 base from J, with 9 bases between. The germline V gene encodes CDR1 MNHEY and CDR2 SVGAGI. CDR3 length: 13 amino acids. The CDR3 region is CASSRQIQETQYF. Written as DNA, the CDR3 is TGTGCCAGCAGCCGACAGATCCAAGAGACCCAGTACTTC.

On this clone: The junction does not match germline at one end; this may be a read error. CDR3 bases: TGTGCCAGCAGGATGTCACTACCTAGCGACCCCTGGTTT. Translating gives CASRMSLPSDPWF. The genes are TRBV6-6 and TRBJ2-3; the D gene is possibly TRBD2 (6 bases). CDR3 size: 13 residues. The germline gives CDR1 MNHNY, CDR2 SVGAGI (reference sequence).

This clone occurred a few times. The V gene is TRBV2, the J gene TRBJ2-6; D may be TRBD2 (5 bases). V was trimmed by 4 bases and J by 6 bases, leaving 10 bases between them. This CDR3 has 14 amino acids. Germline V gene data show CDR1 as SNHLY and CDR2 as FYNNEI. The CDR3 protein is CASSAGLAANVLTF. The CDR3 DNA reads TGTGCCAGCAGTGCAGGTCTAGCGGCCAACGTCCTGACTTTC.

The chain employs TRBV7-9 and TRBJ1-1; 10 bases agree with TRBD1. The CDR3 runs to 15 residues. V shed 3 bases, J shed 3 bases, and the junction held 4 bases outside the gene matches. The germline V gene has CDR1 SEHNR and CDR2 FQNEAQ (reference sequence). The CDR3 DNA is TGTGCCAGCAGCTTCGGGGACAGGGGTTACACTGAAGCTTTCTTT. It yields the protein CASSFGDRGYTEAFF.

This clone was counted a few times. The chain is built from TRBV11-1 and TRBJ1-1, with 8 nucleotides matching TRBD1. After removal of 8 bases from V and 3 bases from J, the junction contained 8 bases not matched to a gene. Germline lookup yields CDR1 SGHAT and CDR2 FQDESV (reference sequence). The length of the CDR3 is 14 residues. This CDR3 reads CASAVGQGDTEAFF. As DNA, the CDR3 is TGTGCCAGCGCCGTAGGACAGGGCGACACTGAAGCTTTCTTT.

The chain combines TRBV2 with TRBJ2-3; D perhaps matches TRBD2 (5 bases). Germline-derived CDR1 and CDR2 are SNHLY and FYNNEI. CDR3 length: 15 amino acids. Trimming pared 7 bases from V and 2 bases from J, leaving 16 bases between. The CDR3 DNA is TGTGCCAGCAAGGAGGCGTTTTACAACACAGATACGCAGTATTTT. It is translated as CASKEAFYNTDTQYF.

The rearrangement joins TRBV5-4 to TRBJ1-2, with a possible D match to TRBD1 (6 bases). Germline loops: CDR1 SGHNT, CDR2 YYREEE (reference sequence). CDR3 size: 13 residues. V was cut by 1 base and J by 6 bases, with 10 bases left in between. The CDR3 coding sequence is TGTGCCAGCAGCTTGTCAGGGGTTAATGGCTACACCTTC. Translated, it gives CASSLSGVNGYTF.

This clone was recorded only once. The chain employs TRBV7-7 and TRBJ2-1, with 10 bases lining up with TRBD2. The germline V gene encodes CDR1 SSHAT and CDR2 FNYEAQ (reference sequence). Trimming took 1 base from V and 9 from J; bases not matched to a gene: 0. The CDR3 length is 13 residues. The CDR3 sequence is CASSLGTSGEQFF. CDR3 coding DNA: TGTGCCAGCAGCTTAGGGACTAGCGGTGAGCAGTTCTTC.

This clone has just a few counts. The CDR3 region is CASSPLGTGDNEQFF. In DNA form, the CDR3 reads TGTGCCAGCTCACCTCTAGGGACAGGGGACAATGAGCAGTTCTTC. The rearrangement uses TRBV18 and TRBJ2-1; 10 nucleotides line up with TRBD1. The CDR3 consists of 15 residues. Per germline, CDR1 KGHSH and CDR2 LQKENI. V gave up 3 bases and J gave up 5 bases; unmatched junction bases: 4. Supplemented by reference TRBV18 and TRBJ2-1, the full variable domain reads NAGVMQNPRHLVRRRGQEARLRCSPMKGHSHVYWYRQLPEEGLKFMVYLQKENIIDESGMPKERFSAEFPKEGPSILRIQQVVRGDSAAYFCASSPLGTGDNEQFFGPGTRLTVL.

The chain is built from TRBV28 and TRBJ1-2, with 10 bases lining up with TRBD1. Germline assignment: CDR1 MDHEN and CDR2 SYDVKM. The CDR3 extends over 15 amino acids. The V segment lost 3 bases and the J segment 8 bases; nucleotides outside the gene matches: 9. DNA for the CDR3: TGTGCCAGCAGTTTCTCGACAGGGGGCATAAGGGGCTACACCTTC. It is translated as CASSFSTGGIRGYTF.

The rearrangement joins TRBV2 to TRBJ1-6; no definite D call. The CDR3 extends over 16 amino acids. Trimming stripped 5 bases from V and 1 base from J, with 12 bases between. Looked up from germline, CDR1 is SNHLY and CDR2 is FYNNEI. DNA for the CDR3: TGTGCCAGCAGTCCGTTAGGAGGTTCCTATAATTCACCCCTCCACTTT. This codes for CASSPLGGSYNSPLHF.

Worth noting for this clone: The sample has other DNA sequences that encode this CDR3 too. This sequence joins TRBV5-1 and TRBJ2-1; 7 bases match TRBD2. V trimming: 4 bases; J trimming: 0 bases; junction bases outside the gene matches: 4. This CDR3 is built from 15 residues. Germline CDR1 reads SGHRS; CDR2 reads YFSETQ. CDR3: CASSLAVSSYNEQFF. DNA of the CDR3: TGCGCCAGCAGCCTAGCGGTGAGCTCCTACAATGAGCAGTTCTTC.

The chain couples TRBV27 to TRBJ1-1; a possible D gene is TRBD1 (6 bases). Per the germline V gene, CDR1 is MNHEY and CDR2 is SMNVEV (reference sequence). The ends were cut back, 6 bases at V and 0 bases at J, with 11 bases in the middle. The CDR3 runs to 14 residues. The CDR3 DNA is TGTGCCAGCAGGTTGTGGGGGCTGAACACTGAAGCTTTCTTT. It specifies CASRLWGLNTEAFF.

CDR3 DNA: TGCGCCAGCAGCCTAAGCGGAACCTCCGGGGGGTTCGAGCAGTACTTC. This gives the protein CASSLSGTSGGFEQYF. The J gene is TRBJ2-7, the V gene TRBV4-1, with 7 bases lining up with TRBD2. There are 16 residues in the CDR3. V lost 4 bases and J lost 6; bases outside the gene matches: 15. The germline CDR1 and CDR2 sequences are MGHRA and YSYEKL.

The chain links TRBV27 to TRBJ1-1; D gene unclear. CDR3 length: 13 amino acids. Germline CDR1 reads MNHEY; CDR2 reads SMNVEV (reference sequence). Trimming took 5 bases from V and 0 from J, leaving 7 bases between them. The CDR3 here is CASSPRLNTEAFF. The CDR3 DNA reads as TGTGCCAGCAGTCCGCGGTTGAACACTGAAGCTTTCTTT.

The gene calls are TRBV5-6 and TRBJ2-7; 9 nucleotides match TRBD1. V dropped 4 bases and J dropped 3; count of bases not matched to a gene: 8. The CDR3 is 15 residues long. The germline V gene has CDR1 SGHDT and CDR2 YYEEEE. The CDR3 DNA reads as TGTGCCAGCAGCACCGGCAGGACAGGGGTCTACGAGCAGTACTTC. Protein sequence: CASSTGRTGVYEQYF.

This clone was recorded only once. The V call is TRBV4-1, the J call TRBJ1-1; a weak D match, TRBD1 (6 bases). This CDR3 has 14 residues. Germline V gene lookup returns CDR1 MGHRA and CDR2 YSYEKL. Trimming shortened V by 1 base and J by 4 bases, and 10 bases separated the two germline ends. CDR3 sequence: CASSQGPDSTEAFF. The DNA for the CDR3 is TGCGCCAGCAGCCAAGGACCGGACAGCACTGAAGCTTTCTTT.

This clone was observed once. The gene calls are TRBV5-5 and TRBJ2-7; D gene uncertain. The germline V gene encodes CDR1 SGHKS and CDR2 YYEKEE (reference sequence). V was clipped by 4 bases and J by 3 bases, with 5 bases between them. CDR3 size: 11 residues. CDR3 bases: TGTGCCAGCAGCCCACACTACGAGCAGTACTTC. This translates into CASSPHYEQYF.

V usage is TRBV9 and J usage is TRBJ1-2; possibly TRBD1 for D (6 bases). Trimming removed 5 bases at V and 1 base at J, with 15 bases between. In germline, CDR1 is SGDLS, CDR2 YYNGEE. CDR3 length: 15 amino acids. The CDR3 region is CASRGGGGGNYGYTF. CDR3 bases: TGTGCCAGCAGGGGAGGAGGGGGGGGTAACTATGGCTACACCTTC.